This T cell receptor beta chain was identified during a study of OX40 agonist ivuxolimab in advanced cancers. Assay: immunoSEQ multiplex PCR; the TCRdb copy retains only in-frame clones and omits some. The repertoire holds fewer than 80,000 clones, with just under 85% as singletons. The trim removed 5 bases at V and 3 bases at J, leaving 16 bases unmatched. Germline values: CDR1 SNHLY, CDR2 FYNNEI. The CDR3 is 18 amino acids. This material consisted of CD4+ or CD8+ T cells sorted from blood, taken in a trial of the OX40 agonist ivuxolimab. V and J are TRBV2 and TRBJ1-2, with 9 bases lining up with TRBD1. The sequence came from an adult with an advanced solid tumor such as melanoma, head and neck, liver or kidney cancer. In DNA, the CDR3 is TGTGCCAGCAGTTTTCTAGGGACAGGGTTAGCCTCTGACTATGGCTACACCTTC. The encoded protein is CASSFLGTGLASDYGYTF.